This entry features one TCR beta chain sequence. Its cognate antigen is unknown. The sample belongs to a study of CD8+CD57+ T cells in acquired aplastic anemia. Study in general: Sorted CD4+ and CD8+ cells gave a mean 3.2 ug DNA, range about 0.19 to 27.4 ug. CD4+ reads averaged around 10 million in healthy donors. Study-level results: Overlapping CD8+ CDR3 repertoires of patients and controls contained around 31 shared sequences.

Using genomic DNA as the template, TCR beta VDJ and CDR3 profiling was carried out. MiXCR, run by TCRdb on the reads, gives a single entry per CDR3 protein. The table lists 150,000 to 200,000 distinct CDR3 sequences, just under 65% of them singletons. Trimming stripped 6 bases from V and 0 bases from J, with 11 bases between. From germline, CDR1 is SNHLY and CDR2 FYNNEI. The CDR3 runs to 14 residues. This sequence was found in a human donor in good health. The J gene is TRBJ1-1, the V gene TRBV2, with TRBD1 as a possible D gene (5 bases). The source material was sorted CD4+, CD8+, or CD8+CD57+ T cells (not recorded which) from PBMCs. In DNA form, the CDR3 reads TGTGCCAGCAGACCACGGGGGATGAACACTGAAGCTTTCTTT. Residues: CASRPRGMNTEAFF.